This TCR beta chain is drawn from a study of blood T cell repertoires in COVID-19. Study summary: The United States, Italy and Spain were the sources of the acute and convalescent COVID-19 samples. T cells, B-cell-depleted T cells, or PBMCs provided the cDNA or gDNA that served as material.

With 5 bases clipped from V and 6 bases from J, the junction kept 9 bases outside the gene matches. There are 14 residues in the CDR3. Germline V gene data show CDR1 as SGHTA and CDR2 as FQGNSA. Measured with immunoSEQ multiplex PCR; TCRdb has only the in-frame clones, and not every one. The sample contains about 160,000 clones, roughly 80% of which appear only once. Residents of 24 US areas, aged about 18 to 100 years, made up the participants. Recovered status applied to Cohort 3 donors who had two consecutive negative PCRs. It also applied to those with clearance or with symptom resolution. The rearrangement uses TRBV7-2 and TRBJ1-2, with 7 bases matching TRBD1. The receptor was isolated from a man aged 45-65 years who had recovered from COVID-19. The specimen sequenced was PBMCs or T cells enriched from blood (not recorded which). The CDR3, as DNA: TGTGCCAGCAGCGAAGACAGGGTGCGCGATGGCTACACCTTC. Protein: CASSEDRVRDGYTF.